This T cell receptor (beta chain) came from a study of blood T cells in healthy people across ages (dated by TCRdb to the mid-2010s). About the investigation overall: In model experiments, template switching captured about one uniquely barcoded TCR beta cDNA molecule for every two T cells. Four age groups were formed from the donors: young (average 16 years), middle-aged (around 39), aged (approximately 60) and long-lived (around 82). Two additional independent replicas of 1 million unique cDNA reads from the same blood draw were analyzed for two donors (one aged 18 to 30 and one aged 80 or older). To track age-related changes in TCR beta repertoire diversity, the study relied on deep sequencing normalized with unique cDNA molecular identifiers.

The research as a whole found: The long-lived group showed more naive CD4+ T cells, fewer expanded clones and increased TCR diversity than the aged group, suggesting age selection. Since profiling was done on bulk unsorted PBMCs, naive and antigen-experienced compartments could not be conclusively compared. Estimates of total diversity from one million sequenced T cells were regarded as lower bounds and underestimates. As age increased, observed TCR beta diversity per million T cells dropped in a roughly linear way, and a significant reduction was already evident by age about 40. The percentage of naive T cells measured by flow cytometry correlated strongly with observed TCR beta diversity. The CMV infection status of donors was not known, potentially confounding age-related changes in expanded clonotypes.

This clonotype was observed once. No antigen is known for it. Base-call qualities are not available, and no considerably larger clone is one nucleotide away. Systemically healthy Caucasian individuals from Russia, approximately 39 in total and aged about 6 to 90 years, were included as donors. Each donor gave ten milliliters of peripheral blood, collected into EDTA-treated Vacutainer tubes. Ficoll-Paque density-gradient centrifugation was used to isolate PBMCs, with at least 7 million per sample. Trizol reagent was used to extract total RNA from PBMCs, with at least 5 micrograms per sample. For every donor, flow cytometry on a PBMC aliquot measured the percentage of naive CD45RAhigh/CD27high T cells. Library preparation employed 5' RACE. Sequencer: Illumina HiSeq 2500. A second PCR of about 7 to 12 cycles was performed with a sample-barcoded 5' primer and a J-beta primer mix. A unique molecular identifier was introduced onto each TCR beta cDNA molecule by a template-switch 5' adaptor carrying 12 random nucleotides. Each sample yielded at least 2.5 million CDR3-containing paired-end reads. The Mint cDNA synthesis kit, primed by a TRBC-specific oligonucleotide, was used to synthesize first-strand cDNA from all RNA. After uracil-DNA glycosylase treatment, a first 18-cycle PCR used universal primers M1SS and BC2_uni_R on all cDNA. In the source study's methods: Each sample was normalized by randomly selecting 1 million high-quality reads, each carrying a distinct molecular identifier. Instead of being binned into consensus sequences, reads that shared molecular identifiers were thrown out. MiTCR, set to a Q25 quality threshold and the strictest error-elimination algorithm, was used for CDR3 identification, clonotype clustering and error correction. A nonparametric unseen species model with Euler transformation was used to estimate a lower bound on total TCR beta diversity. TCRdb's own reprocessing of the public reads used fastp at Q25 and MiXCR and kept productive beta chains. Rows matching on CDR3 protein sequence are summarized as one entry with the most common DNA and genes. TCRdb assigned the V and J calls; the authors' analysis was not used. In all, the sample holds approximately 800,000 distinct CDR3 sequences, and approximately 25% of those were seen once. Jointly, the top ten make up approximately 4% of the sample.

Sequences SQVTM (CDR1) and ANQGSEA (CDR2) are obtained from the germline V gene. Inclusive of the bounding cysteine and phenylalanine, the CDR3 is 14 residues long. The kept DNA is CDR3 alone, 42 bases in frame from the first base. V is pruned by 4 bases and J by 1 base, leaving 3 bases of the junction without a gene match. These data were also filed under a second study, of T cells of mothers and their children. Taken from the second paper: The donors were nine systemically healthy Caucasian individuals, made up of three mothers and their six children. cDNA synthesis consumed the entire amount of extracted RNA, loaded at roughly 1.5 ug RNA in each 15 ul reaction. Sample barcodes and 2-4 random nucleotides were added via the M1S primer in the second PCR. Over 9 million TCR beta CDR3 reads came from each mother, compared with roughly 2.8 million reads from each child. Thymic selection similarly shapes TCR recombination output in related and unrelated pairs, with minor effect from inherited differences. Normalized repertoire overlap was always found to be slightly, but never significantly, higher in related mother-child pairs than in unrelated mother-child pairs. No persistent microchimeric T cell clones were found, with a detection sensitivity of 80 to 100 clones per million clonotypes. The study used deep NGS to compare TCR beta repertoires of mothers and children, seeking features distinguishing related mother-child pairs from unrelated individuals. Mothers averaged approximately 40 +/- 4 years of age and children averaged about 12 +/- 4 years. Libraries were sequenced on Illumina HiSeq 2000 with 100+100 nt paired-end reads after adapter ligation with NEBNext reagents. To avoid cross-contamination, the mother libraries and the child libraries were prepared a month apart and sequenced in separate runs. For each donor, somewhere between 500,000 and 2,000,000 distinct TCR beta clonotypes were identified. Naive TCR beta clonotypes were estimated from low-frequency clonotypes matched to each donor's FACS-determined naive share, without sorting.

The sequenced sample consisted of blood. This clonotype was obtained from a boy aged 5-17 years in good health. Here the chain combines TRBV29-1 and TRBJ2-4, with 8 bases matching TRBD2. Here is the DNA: TGCAGCGTTGCGGGGGGGTGGGCCAAAAACATTCAGTACTTC. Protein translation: CSVAGGWAKNIQYF. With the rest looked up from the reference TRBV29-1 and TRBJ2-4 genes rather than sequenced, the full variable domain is SAVISQKPSRDICQRGTSLTIQCQVDSQVTMMFWYRQQPGQSLTLIATANQGSEATYESGFVIDKFPISRPNLTFSTLTVSNMSPEDSSIYLCSVAGGWAKNIQYFGAGTRLSVL.